The 7 T cell receptor beta chains given below trace back to one sample, sequenced in a study of post-analysis software for immune sequencing data. Findings and caveats of the study: Patients showed TRBV5-6, TRBV5-1 and TRBV20-1 among four to six TRBV segments more frequent than in controls.

Each TCR beta cDNA library carried unique molecular identifiers. Each CDR3 protein is one row after TCRdb ran MiXCR on the PCR reads. There are some 690,000 distinct CDR3 sequences in the sample; less than 35% occur only once, and roughly 0.54% lies in the top ten. The antigens of these receptors remain unknown. Sequencing was done on a sample of blood. The receptor set was obtained from a girl aged 10 to 17 with multiple sclerosis.

This clonotype appeared a few times. CDR3 nucleotides: TGTGCCAGCAGCCCATATGAGGAGCAGTACTTC. Its protein is CASSPYEEQYF. This sequence joins TRBV7-2 and TRBJ2-7, with D uncertain. V was pared by 5 bases and J by 7 bases, with 9 bases between. The CDR3 has 11 residues. The V gene's germline CDR1 is SGHTA and CDR2 FQGNSA.

The chain employs TRBV7-2 and TRBJ2-7; TRBD1 aligns across 8 bases. Germline V lookup: CDR1 SGHTA, CDR2 FQGNSA. The CDR3 covers 14 residues. V gave up 9 bases and J gave up 4 bases; unmatched junction bases: 11. The CDR3 coding sequence is TGTGCCAGTTTCACCGGGACAGGACTATACGAGCAGTACTTC. Translating gives CASFTGTGLYEQYF.

This chain uses TRBV15 with TRBJ2-1; TRBD2 matches at 10 bases. The CDR3 contains 14 residues. The V segment lost 9 bases and the J segment 2 bases; nucleotides outside the gene matches: 4. CDR1 is LNHNV, CDR2 YYDKDF, per germline (reference sequence). The DNA of the CDR3 is TGTGCCACAGAGCGGGAGGGGGCCTACAATGAGCAGTTCTTC. Residues: CATEREGAYNEQFF.

This sequence joins TRBV20-1 and TRBJ2-1; 11 positions match TRBD1. The V segment lost 8 bases and the J segment 3 bases; nucleotides outside the gene matches: 6. The CDR3 spans 14 residues. Per germline, CDR1 DFQATT and CDR2 SNEGSKA (reference sequence). The DNA for the CDR3 is TGCAGTAACTCGGGGACAGGGGGCTACAATGAGCAGTTCTTC. Translating it yields CSNSGTGGYNEQFF.

This clonotype was seen more than once but under ten times. The V and J genes are TRBV7-9 and TRBJ2-4; D ambiguous. V lost 3 bases to trimming and J lost 0 bases, with 9 bases between them. CDR3 length: 15 amino acids. Germline V gene sequence: CDR1 SEHNR, CDR2 FQNEAQ (reference sequence). As DNA, the CDR3 is TGTGCCAGCAGCTTCCCGGAGCTAGCCAAAAACATTCAGTACTTC. It yields the protein CASSFPELAKNIQYF.

The chain combines TRBV7-9 with TRBJ1-2; D is unclear. The CDR3 sequence is 12 residues long. V was shortened by 3 bases and J by 8 bases, with 10 bases between the two germline ends. Germline values: CDR1 SEHNR, CDR2 FQNEAQ (reference sequence). The CDR3 reads CASSFIGFGYTF. The CDR3 nucleotides are TGTGCCAGCAGCTTCATAGGGTTCGGCTACACCTTC.

V gene TRBV28 combines with J gene TRBJ2-1; TRBD1 might be the D (6 bases). The germline V gene has CDR1 MDHEN and CDR2 SYDVKM. The CDR3 length is 12 residues. V shed 3 bases and J shed 10 bases, with 10 bases lying between them. CDR3 region: CASSFLGQEQFF. The CDR3, as DNA: TGTGCCAGCAGTTTCCTCGGACAGGAGCAGTTCTTC.